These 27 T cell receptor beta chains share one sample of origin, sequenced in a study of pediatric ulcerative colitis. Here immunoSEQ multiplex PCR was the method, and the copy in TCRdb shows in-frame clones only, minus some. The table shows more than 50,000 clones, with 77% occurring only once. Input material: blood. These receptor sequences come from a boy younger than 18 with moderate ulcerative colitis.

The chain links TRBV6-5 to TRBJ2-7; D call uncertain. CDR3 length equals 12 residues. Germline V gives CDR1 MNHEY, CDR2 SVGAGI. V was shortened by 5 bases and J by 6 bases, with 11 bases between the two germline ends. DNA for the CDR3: TGTGCCAGCAGTCCTAGTCGGCCCGAGCAGTACTTC. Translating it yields CASSPSRPEQYF.

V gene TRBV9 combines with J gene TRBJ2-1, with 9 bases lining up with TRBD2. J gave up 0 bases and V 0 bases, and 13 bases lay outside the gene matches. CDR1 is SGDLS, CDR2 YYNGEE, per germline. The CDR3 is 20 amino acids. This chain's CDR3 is CASSVEGSGGPISSYNEQFF. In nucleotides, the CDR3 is TGTGCCAGCAGCGTAGAGGGTAGCGGGGGCCCCATTAGCTCCTACAATGAGCAGTTCTTC.

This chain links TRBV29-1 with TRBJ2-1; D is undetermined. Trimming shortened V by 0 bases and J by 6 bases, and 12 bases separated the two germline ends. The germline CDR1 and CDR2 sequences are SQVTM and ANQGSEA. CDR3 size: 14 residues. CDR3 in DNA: TGCAGCGTTGAAGAGGCCGGTTACCCCAATGAGCAGTTCTTC. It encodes CSVEEAGYPNEQFF.

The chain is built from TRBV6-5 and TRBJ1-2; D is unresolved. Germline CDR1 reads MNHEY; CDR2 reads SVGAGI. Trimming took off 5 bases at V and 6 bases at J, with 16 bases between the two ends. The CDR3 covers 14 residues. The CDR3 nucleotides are TGTGCCAGCAGTGCACGGAGGCATGTGCATGGCTACACCTTC. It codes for CASSARRHVHGYTF.

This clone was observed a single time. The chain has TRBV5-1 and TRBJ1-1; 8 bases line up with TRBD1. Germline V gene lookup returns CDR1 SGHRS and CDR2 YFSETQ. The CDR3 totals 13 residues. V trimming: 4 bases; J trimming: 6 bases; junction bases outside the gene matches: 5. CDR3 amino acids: CASSPRTGSEAFF. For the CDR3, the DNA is TGCGCCAGCAGCCCTAGGACAGGGTCTGAAGCTTTCTTT. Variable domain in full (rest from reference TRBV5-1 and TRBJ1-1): KAGVTQTPRYLIKTRGQQVTLSCSPISGHRSVSWYQQTPGQGLQFLFEYFSETQRNKGNFPGRFSGRQFSNSRSEMNVSTLELGDSALYLCASSPRTGSEAFFGQGTRLTVV.

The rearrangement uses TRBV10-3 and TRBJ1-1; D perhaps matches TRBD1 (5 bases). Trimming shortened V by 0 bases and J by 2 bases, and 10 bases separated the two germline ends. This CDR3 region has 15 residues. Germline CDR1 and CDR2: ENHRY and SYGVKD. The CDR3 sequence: CAISESGLANTEAFF. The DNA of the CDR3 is TGTGCCATCAGTGAGTCGGGACTCGCAAACACTGAAGCTTTCTTT.

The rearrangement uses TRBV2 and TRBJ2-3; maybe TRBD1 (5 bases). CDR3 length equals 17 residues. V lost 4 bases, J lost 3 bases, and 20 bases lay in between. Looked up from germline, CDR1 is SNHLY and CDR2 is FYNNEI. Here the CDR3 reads CASSVAGNFFQTDTQYF. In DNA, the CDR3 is TGTGCCAGCAGTGTGGCAGGGAATTTCTTTCAAACAGATACGCAGTATTTT.

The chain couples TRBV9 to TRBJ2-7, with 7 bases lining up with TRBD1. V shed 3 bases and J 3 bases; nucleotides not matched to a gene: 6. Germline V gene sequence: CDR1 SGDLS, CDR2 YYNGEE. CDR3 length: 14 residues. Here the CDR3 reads CASSGGGQLYEQYF. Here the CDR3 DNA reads TGTGCCAGCAGCGGAGGGGGACAGCTCTACGAGCAGTACTTC.

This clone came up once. CDR3 loop: CASSPPTSLHEDEKLFF. The DNA of the CDR3 is TGTGCCAGCAGCCCACCTACGTCCCTTCATGAGGATGAAAAACTGTTTTTT. The J gene is TRBJ1-4, the V gene TRBV7-9; D ambiguous. V gave up 5 bases and J gave up 6 bases, with 22 bases separating them. Germline V CDR1 and CDR2: SEHNR, FQNEAQ (reference sequence). This CDR3 region has 17 residues.

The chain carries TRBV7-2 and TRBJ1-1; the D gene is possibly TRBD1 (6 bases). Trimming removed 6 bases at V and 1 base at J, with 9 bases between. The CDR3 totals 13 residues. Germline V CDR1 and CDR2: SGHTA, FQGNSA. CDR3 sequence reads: CASRLTGNTEAFF. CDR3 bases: TGTGCCAGCAGACTGACAGGGAACACTGAAGCTTTCTTT.

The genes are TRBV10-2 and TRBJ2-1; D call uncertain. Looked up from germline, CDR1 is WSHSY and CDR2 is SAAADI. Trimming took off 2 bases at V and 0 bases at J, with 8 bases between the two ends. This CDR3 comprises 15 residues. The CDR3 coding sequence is TGCGCCAGCAGTGAGATAGGGCCCTCCTACAATGAGCAGTTCTTC. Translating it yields CASSEIGPSYNEQFF.

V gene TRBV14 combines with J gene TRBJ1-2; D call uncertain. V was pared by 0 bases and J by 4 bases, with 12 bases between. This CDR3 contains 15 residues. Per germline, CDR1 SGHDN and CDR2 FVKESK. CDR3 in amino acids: CASSQDSGLGYGYTF. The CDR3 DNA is TGTGCCAGCAGCCAAGATAGCGGCCTTGGCTATGGCTACACCTTC.

The CDR3 DNA reads as TGTGCCAGTAGTATTTTCGGGAGTTGGGGCGGCTACACCTTC. Protein product: CASSIFGSWGGYTF. This chain connects TRBV19 to TRBJ1-2; possible D gene TRBD1, 5 bases. Germline V lookup: CDR1 LNHDA, CDR2 SQIVND (reference sequence). Trimming shortened V by 3 bases and J by 8 bases, and 16 bases separated the two germline ends. This CDR3 has 14 amino acids.

The chain's CDR3 is CASSYSGTDRNQPQHF. DNA of the CDR3: TGTGCCAGCAGTTACTCGGGCACAGATCGCAATCAGCCCCAGCATTTT. The chain uses TRBV6-6 and TRBJ1-5, with D unclear. The CDR3 loop spans 16 amino acids. Per the germline V gene, CDR1 is MNHNY and CDR2 is SVGAGI (reference sequence). Trimming pared 0 bases from V and 2 bases from J, leaving 11 bases between.

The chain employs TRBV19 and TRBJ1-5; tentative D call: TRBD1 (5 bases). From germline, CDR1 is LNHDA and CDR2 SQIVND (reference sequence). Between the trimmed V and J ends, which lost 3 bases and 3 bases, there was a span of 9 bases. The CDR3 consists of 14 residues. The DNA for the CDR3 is TGTGCCAGTAGTATGGGGCGGTCCAATCAGCCCCAGCATTTT. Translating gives CASSMGRSNQPQHF.

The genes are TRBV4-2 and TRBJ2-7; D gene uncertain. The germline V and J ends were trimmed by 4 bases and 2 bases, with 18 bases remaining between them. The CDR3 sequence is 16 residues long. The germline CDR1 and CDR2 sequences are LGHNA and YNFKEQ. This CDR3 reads CASSPPAGELPYEQYF. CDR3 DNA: TGTGCCAGCAGCCCTCCCGCTGGCGAACTACCCTACGAGCAGTACTTC.

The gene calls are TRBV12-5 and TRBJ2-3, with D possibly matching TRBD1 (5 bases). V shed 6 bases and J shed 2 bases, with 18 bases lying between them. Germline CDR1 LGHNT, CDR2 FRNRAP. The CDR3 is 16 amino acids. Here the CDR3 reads CASGIVVGATTDTQYF. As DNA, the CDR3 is TGTGCTAGTGGCATCGTAGTAGGGGCGACCACAGATACGCAGTATTTT.

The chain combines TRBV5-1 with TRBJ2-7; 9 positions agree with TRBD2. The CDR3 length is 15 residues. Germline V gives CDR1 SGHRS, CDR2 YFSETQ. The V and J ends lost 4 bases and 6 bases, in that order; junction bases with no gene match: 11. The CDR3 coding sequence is TGCGCCAGCAGCCTGACAGCGGGAGGCGCCTCCGAGCAGTACTTC. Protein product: CASSLTAGGASEQYF.

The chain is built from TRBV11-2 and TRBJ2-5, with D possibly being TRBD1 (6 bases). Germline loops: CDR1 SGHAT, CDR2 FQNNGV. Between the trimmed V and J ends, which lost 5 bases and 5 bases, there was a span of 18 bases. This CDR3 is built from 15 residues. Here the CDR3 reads CASSRKQGTWETQYF. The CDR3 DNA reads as TGTGCCAGCAGCCGTAAACAGGGTACTTGGGAGACCCAGTACTTC.

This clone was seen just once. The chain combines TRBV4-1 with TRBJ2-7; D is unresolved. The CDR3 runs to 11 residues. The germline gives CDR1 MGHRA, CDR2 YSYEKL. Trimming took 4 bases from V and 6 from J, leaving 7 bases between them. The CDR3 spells CASSLNREQYF. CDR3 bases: TGCGCCAGCAGCCTGAACCGCGAGCAGTACTTC.

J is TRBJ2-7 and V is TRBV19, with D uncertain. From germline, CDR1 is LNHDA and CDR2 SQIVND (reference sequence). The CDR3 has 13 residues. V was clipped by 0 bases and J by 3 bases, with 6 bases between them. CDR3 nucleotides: TGTGCCAGTAGTATAGATTACGGCTACGAGCAGTACTTC. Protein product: CASSIDYGYEQYF.

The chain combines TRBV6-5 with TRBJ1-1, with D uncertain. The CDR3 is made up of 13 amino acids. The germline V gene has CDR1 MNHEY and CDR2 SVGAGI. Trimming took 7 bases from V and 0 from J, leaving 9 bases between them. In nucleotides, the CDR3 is TGTGCCAGCAAGAGAGCCTTGAACACTGAAGCTTTCTTT. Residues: CASKRALNTEAFF.

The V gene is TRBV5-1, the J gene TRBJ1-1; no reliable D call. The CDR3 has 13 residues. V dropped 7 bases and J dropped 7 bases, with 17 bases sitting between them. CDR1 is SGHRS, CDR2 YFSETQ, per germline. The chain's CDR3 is CASYPPGIGEAFF. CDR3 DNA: TGCGCCAGCTATCCCCCGGGGATCGGTGAAGCTTTCTTT. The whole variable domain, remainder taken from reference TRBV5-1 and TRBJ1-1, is KAGVTQTPRYLIKTRGQQVTLSCSPISGHRSVSWYQQTPGQGLQFLFEYFSETQRNKGNFPGRFSGRQFSNSRSEMNVSTLELGDSALYLCASYPPGIGEAFFGQGTRLTVV.

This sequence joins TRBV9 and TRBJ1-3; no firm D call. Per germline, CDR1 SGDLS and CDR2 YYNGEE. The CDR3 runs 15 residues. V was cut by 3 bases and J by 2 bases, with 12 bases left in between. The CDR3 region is CASSGSPRPGNTIYF. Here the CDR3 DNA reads TGTGCCAGCAGCGGGTCCCCAAGGCCTGGAAACACCATATATTTT.

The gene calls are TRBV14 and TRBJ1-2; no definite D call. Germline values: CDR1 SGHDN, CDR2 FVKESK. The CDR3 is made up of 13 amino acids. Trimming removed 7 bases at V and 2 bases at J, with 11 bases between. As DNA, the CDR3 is TGTGCCAGCACCAAGACAAGGAACTATGGCTACACCTTC. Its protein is CASTKTRNYGYTF. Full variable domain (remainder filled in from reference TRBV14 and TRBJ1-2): EAGVTQFPSHSVIEKGQTVTLRCDPISGHDNLYWYRRVMGKEIKFLLHFVKESKQDESGMPNNRFLAERTGGTYSTLKVQPAELEDSGVYFCASTKTRNYGYTFGSGTRLTVV.

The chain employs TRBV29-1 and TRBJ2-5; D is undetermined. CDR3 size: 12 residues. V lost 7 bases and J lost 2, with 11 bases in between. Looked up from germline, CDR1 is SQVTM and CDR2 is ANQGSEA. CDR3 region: CSAGRIQETQYF. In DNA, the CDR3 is TGCAGCGCCGGACGGATTCAAGAGACCCAGTACTTC.

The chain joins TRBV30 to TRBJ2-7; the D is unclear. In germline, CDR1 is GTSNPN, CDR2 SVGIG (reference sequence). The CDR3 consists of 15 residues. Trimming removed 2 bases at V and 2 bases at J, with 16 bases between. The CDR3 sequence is CAWSKVSGRTYEQYF. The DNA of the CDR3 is TGTGCCTGGAGTAAGGTGTCGGGCAGGACCTACGAGCAGTACTTC.